A single sample gave rise to the 20 T cell receptor beta chains below, sequenced in a study of CD8 T cells in ankylosing spondylitis. Study observations and caveats: About 8 highly homologous variants made up a TCR beta motif that seemed to typify ankylosing spondylitis blood.

These receptors' targets are unknown. A single record per CDR3 protein comes from TCRdb applying MiXCR to the 5' RACE reads. The data contain approximately 400,000 distinct CDR3 sequences, roughly a sixth of them seen just once; the ten biggest clones take up approximately 1%. Specimen: blood, either unsorted or a sorted T cell fraction (not recorded which). The receptors derive from a male donor with ankylosing spondylitis.

This sequence joins TRBV27 and TRBJ2-7, with D tentatively TRBD1 or TRBD2 (5 bases each). V was clipped by 4 bases and J by 2 bases, with 12 bases between them. Germline V gene sequence: CDR1 MNHEY, CDR2 SMNVEV (reference sequence). The CDR3 has 14 amino acids. CDR3 sequence: CASSSTRGAYEQYF. The DNA of the CDR3 is TGTGCCAGCAGTTCAACAAGGGGAGCCTACGAGCAGTACTTC.

DNA of the CDR3: TGTGCCAGCAGTTACAAGCGTCCAGCGGGAGGCGTATACAATGAGCAGTTCTTC. Its translation is CASSYKRPAGGVYNEQFF. The J gene is TRBJ2-1, the V gene TRBV6-5; 9 nucleotides align to TRBD2. CDR3 length: 18 amino acids. The junction had 12 bases not matched to a gene; V was cut back by 2 bases and J by 4 bases. CDR1 and CDR2 from the germline V gene are MNHEY and SVGAGI.

V is TRBV11-3 and J is TRBJ1-1, with D possibly being TRBD1 (6 bases). Germline lookup yields CDR1 SGHNT and CDR2 YENEEA. This CDR3 has 12 residues. V was cut by 3 bases and J by 10 bases, with 12 bases left in between. Here the CDR3 DNA reads TGTGCCAGCAGCTTCCAGGGGAGTGGAGCTTTCTTT. It translates to CASSFQGSGAFF.

The J gene is TRBJ1-5, the V gene TRBV3-1, with D possibly being TRBD1 (6 bases). V was cut by 1 base and J by 7 bases, with 14 bases left in between. This CDR3 spans 15 amino acids. The germline gives CDR1 LGHDT, CDR2 YNNKEL (reference sequence). CDR3 sequence: CASSQGAAGEQPQHF. CDR3 DNA sequence: TGTGCCAGCAGCCAAGGGGCGGCAGGGGAACAGCCCCAGCATTTT.

This clonotype was detected only a few times. The chain combines TRBV16 with TRBJ1-1; unclear D gene. The CDR3 covers 13 residues. The germline V gene encodes CDR1 KGHSY and CDR2 FQNENV. Trimming left V 0 bases short and J 5 bases short, with 7 bases between. In DNA, the CDR3 is TGTGCCAGCAGCCAATCTTCCTTTACTGAAGCTTTCTTT. Its translation is CASSQSSFTEAFF.

This clonotype appeared a few times. The rearrangement joins TRBV2 to TRBJ1-5; no clear D gene. The germline V gene has CDR1 SNHLY and CDR2 FYNNEI. The CDR3 is 14 residues long. Trimming left V 5 bases short and J 0 bases short, with 8 bases between. As DNA, the CDR3 is TGTGCCAGCAGTTCACAGAATAGCAATCAGCCCCAGCATTTT. Protein: CASSSQNSNQPQHF.

J is TRBJ2-1 and V is TRBV20-1; 9 positions agree with TRBD2. The CDR3 loop spans 15 amino acids. Germline loops: CDR1 DFQATT, CDR2 SNEGSKA (reference sequence). Trimming cost V 0 bases and J 7 bases; bases outside gene matches: 7. CDR3 region: CSARDGVAGVNEQFF. DNA of the CDR3: TGCAGTGCTAGAGACGGGGTAGCGGGAGTAAATGAGCAGTTCTTC.

This chain joins TRBV20-1 and TRBJ2-1, with a possible D match to TRBD2 (6 bases). Trimming removed 6 bases at V and 7 bases at J, with 19 bases between. The CDR3 contains 14 residues. The germline V gene has CDR1 DFQATT and CDR2 SNEGSKA (reference sequence). The DNA for the CDR3 is TGCAGTGCACCCCCCGGGGGTAGGGCGAATGAGCAGTTCTTC. Protein sequence: CSAPPGGRANEQFF.

The CDR3 loop reads CANQTRHRDYVPGELFF. CDR3 sequence (DNA): TGTGCCAACCAAACCCGACACCGGGACTACGTCCCCGGGGAGCTGTTTTTT. This chain connects TRBV10-3 to TRBJ2-2; 7 positions agree with TRBD2. There are 17 residues in the CDR3. From germline, CDR1 is ENHRY and CDR2 SYGVKD. With 10 bases clipped from V and 6 bases from J, the junction kept 20 bases outside the gene matches.

The J gene is TRBJ2-7, the V gene TRBV7-3, with TRBD2 identical over 8 bases. Germline-derived CDR1 and CDR2 are SGHTA and FQGTGA. V lost 1 base, J lost 3 bases, and 5 bases stayed unmatched. The CDR3 totals 15 residues. The CDR3 loop is CASSLMAGGDYEQYF. The CDR3 nucleotides are TGTGCCAGCAGCTTAATGGCGGGAGGCGACTACGAGCAGTACTTC.

The V and J genes are TRBV30 and TRBJ2-7; D ambiguous. CDR3 length equals 13 residues. V dropped 4 bases and J dropped 7 bases, with 17 bases sitting between them. CDR1 and CDR2 from the germline V gene are GTSNPN and SVGIG (reference sequence). The CDR3 DNA sequence: TGTGCCTGGACGTCGCAAACCTTACGGGAGCAGTACTTC. Translated, it gives CAWTSQTLREQYF.

This clonotype was counted a few times. The chain uses TRBV28 and TRBJ1-1; no definite D call. The V end was cut by 1 base, the J end by 0 bases, with 9 bases between. Germline loops: CDR1 MDHEN, CDR2 SYDVKM. This CDR3 is built from 15 residues. The CDR3 sequence is CASSLFRALNTEAFF. The CDR3 DNA follows: TGTGCCAGCAGTTTATTTAGGGCTTTGAACACTGAAGCTTTCTTT.

V gene TRBV7-2 combines with J gene TRBJ2-7; 8 nucleotides align to TRBD2. CDR1 is SGHTA and CDR2 is FQGNSA in the germline V gene. The CDR3 runs to 16 residues. V gave up 1 base and J gave up 0 bases; unmatched junction bases: 5. Written as DNA, the CDR3 is TGTGCCAGCAGCTTAGAAGCGGGAGCTCGCTCCTACGAGCAGTACTTC. Amino acid sequence: CASSLEAGARSYEQYF.

This chain links TRBV28 with TRBJ2-1, with unresolved D. The CDR3 runs 14 residues. Trimming took 4 bases from V and 5 from J, leaving 12 bases between them. Germline values: CDR1 MDHEN, CDR2 SYDVKM. The CDR3 DNA follows: TGTGCCAGCAGTTCCTCGAATAGGGACAATGAGCAGTTCTTC. Amino acids: CASSSSNRDNEQFF.

The table lists this clonotype with many counts. For the CDR3, the DNA is TGTGCCTCGGGACAGGGGGACAAAGGGGGGCAAGCTTTCTTT. It codes for CASGQGDKGGQAFF. V usage is TRBV6-1 and J usage is TRBJ1-1, with TRBD1 matching 11 bases. V trimming: 11 bases; J trimming: 9 bases; junction bases outside the gene matches: 14. Germline CDR1 MNHNS, CDR2 SASEGT. The CDR3 is made up of 14 amino acids.

This chain connects TRBV7-8 to TRBJ2-1; D may be TRBD2 (5 bases). CDR3 length: 15 residues. V shed 2 bases and J shed 5 bases, with 13 bases lying between them. CDR1 SGHVS and CDR2 FQNEAQ come from the germline V gene. The CDR3 DNA sequence: TGTGCCAGCAGCTTACGGGCTAGCCGAGACAATGAGCAGTTCTTC. It yields the protein CASSLRASRDNEQFF.

The chain recombines TRBV6-1 with TRBJ2-4, with unresolved D. This CDR3 has 16 residues. Germline V gene lookup returns CDR1 MNHNS and CDR2 SASEGT. V lost 7 bases to trimming and J lost 2 bases, with 18 bases between them. The CDR3 DNA follows: TGTGCCAGCACCAAGACGGGCGGTCGAACCAAAAACATTCAGTACTTC. This encodes CASTKTGGRTKNIQYF.

This clonotype has more than one count but fewer than ten. V is TRBV28 and J is TRBJ1-5, with unresolved D. The CDR3 consists of 12 residues. Between the trimmed V and J ends, which lost 5 bases and 8 bases, there was a span of 10 bases. Germline V gene lookup returns CDR1 MDHEN and CDR2 SYDVKM. DNA for the CDR3: TGTGCCAGCAGTCCGTCCATGGAGCCCCAGCATTTT. Translated, it gives CASSPSMEPQHF.

This clonotype occurred a few times. The gene calls are TRBV6-1 and TRBJ1-4; 8 bases map to TRBD1. The CDR3 consists of 15 residues. The J segment lost 3 bases and the V segment lost 7 bases, leaving 7 bases of the junction unmatched. Germline loops: CDR1 MNHNS, CDR2 SASEGT. The CDR3 reads CASTIDRGANEKLFF. The CDR3 bases are TGTGCCAGCACAATCGACAGGGGCGCTAATGAAAAACTGTTTTTT.

The sample holds a few counts of this clonotype. The CDR3 nucleotides are TGTGCCAGCAGTTGGGCGGTAAAGCCATACGAGCAGTACTTC. Translated: CASSWAVKPYEQYF. The rearrangement uses TRBV6-5 and TRBJ2-7; no clear D gene. Looked up from germline, CDR1 is MNHEY and CDR2 is SVGAGI. Deletions cut 4 bases from V and 4 bases from J, with 14 bases between. This CDR3 has 14 amino acids.